The rows below give T cell receptor beta chains drawn from one sample of a study of control samples from healthy donors and cancer patients. The data were produced by immunoSEQ multiplex PCR, yet TCRdb's version contains in-frame clones alone and is incomplete. The top ten clones hold approximately 15% of a sample with about 84,000 clones, 90% to 95% of them seen once. The sequenced material came from blood. The source is a young man in good health. CDR3s leave out the opening cysteine and the closing phenylalanine or tryptophan. D genes are given only for firm matches. Not every row has a clone size; where given, it reads once, few, many or a size class.

size: -
V: TRBV20-1
J: TRBJ2-2
D: -
CDR3: SARNGELF

size: -
V: TRBV14
J: TRBJ2-1
D: -
CDR3: ASSRVVGVEQF

size: once
V: TRBV20-1
J: TRBJ2-1
D: -
CDR3: SASEGLPGSNEQF

size: -
V: TRBV3-1/TRBV3-2
J: TRBJ2-7
D: TRBD2
CDR3: ASSHSGSYEQY

size: -
V: TRBV6-5
J: TRBJ1-4
D: TRBD1
CDR3: ASSYGTGREKLF

size: -
V: TRBV5-6
J: TRBJ2-7
D: TRBD2
CDR3: ASSFGLAGGGWEQY

size: -
V: TRBV4-1
J: TRBJ1-5
D: -
CDR3: ASSSRQDNQPQH

size: -
V: TRBV24-1
J: TRBJ2-1
D: -
CDR3: ATSERGEQF

size: -
V: TRBV29-1
J: TRBJ1-4
D: -
CDR3: SVGGGGGEKLF

size: -
V: TRBV18
J: TRBJ2-7
D: -
CDR3: ASSPRQGYEQY

size: -
V: TRBV3-1/TRBV3-2
J: TRBJ1-5
D: TRBD1
CDR3: ASSQGTGYQPQH

size: -
V: TRBV27
J: TRBJ2-4
D: -
CDR3: ASSFGGALAKNIQY

size: -
V: TRBV6-1
J: TRBJ1-2
D: -
CDR3: ASSEGRSVGGYT

size: -
V: TRBV6-5
J: TRBJ2-7
D: -
CDR3: ASSLTPLGEQY

size: -
V: TRBV11-1
J: TRBJ1-1
D: -
CDR3: ASSLRVTANTEAF

size: -
V: TRBV10-3
J: TRBJ2-5
D: -
CDR3: AISGPGETQY

size: few
V: TRBV6-5
J: TRBJ2-2
D: TRBD1
CDR3: ASSPPGQGSGELF

size: -
V: TRBV19
J: TRBJ2-7
D: -
CDR3: ASSMAGTSYEQY

size: -
V: TRBV30
J: TRBJ1-5
D: -
CDR3: AWSPTRGLSGNQPQH

size: -
V: TRBV27
J: TRBJ1-1
D: -
CDR3: ASSLSRGPINTEAF

size: -
V: TRBV24-1
J: TRBJ2-4
D: -
CDR3: ATSDFRDSPFHLKNIQY

size: -
V: TRBV10-1
J: TRBJ2-1
D: -
CDR3: ASSEYLPVSSYNEQF

size: -
V: TRBV18
J: TRBJ2-7
D: -
CDR3: ASSPQFDEQY

size: -
V: TRBV10-3
J: TRBJ2-5
D: TRBD2
CDR3: AISESTLLAERETQY

size: once
V: TRBV7-8
J: TRBJ2-7
D: TRBD2
CDR3: ASHISGNSYEQY

size: once
V: TRBV4-1
J: TRBJ1-1
D: -
CDR3: ASSQRGWATEAF

size: -
V: TRBV5-8
J: TRBJ2-7
D: TRBD1
CDR3: ASSFRTGGEQY

size: -
V: TRBV9
J: TRBJ1-6
D: TRBD1
CDR3: ASSARDRLNSPLH

size: -
V: TRBV2
J: TRBJ1-5
D: -
CDR3: ASRQNQPQH

size: -
V: TRBV24-1
J: TRBJ1-5
D: -
CDR3: ATSGPPGDNQPQH

size: -
V: TRBV3-1/TRBV3-2
J: TRBJ1-1
D: -
CDR3: ASSQAPTVNTEAF

size: -
V: TRBV5-4
J: TRBJ2-1
D: -
CDR3: ASRVVKDSYNEQF

size: few
V: TRBV12-3/TRBV12-4
J: TRBJ1-1
D: -
CDR3: ASTATPNTEAF

size: -
V: TRBV5-1
J: TRBJ1-2
D: -
CDR3: ASSLESGDYGYT

size: -
V: TRBV12-3/TRBV12-4
J: TRBJ2-1
D: -
CDR3: ASSWNSYNEQF

size: -
V: TRBV29-1
J: TRBJ2-4
D: -
CDR3: SVGDQLAKNIQY

size: -
V: TRBV7-9
J: TRBJ2-7
D: -
CDR3: ASRPQESSYEQY

size: once
V: TRBV7-3
J: TRBJ1-6
D: -
CDR3: ASSLKQGGSPLH

size: -
V: TRBV28
J: TRBJ2-7
D: -
CDR3: ASSFAGRTYEQY

size: -
V: TRBV28
J: TRBJ2-6
D: -
CDR3: ASSSESLGGANVLT

size: once
V: TRBV27
J: TRBJ2-1
D: -
CDR3: ASSWSPEGGGYNEQF

size: once
V: TRBV30
J: TRBJ1-3
D: -
CDR3: AWSVGPGSGNTIY

size: -
V: TRBV29-1
J: TRBJ2-1
D: -
CDR3: SVVGGTDQTYNEQF

size: -
V: TRBV27
J: TRBJ2-7
D: TRBD1
CDR3: ASSLQGTGNYEQY

size: -
V: TRBV5-1
J: TRBJ2-3
D: TRBD2
CDR3: ASSLAGGADTQY

size: -
V: TRBV11-3
J: TRBJ2-7
D: -
CDR3: ASSLGGVDAYEQY

size: -
V: TRBV15
J: TRBJ1-4
D: -
CDR3: ATSTISRSNEKLF

size: -
V: TRBV30
J: TRBJ1-2
D: -
CDR3: AWSFGPQGLGGYT

size: -
V: TRBV19
J: TRBJ2-3
D: -
CDR3: ASTYRQGNTDTQY

size: -
V: TRBV24-1
J: TRBJ1-4
D: -
CDR3: ATKGLNEKLF

size: -
V: TRBV2
J: TRBJ2-3
D: TRBD2
CDR3: ASSVTSGRPDTQY

size: -
V: TRBV29-1
J: TRBJ2-1
D: TRBD2
CDR3: SVEEGSGSLDEQF

size: -
V: TRBV24-1
J: TRBJ1-1
D: -
CDR3: ATSDLGPFPPNTEAF

size: -
V: TRBV9
J: TRBJ2-3
D: -
CDR3: ASSVTTHHRTDTQY

size: -
V: TRBV18
J: TRBJ2-3
D: -
CDR3: ASVLGGADTQY